These 27 T cell receptor beta chains were all obtained from the same sample, sequenced in a study of CD8 T cells in ankylosing spondylitis. TCRdb reprocessed the 5' RACE reads with MiXCR, giving one entry per CDR3 protein. The data hold tens of thousands of distinct CDR3 sequences, with 8% to 13% observed a single time. The sequenced sample consisted of blood, either unsorted or a sorted T cell fraction (not recorded which). These receptors came from a male donor with ankylosing spondylitis or in good health (not recorded which).

There are many counts of this clonotype. The gene calls are TRBV28 and TRBJ2-7, with D perhaps matching TRBD1 or TRBD2 (5 bases each). This CDR3 has 13 amino acids. V was shortened by 2 bases and J by 2 bases, with 7 bases between the two germline ends. Germline V lookup: CDR1 MDHEN, CDR2 SYDVKM. CDR3 nucleotide sequence: TGTGCCAGCAGTTTACAGGGACCCTACGAGCAGTACTTC. Residues: CASSLQGPYEQYF. Variable domain in full (rest from reference TRBV28 and TRBJ2-7): DVKVTQSSRYLVKRTGEKVFLECVQDMDHENMFWYRQDPGLGLRLIYFSYDVKMKEKGDIPEGYSVSREKKERFSLILESASTNQTSMYLCASSLQGPYEQYFGPGTRLTVT.

This clonotype was observed many times. The gene calls are TRBV12-3 or TRBV12-4 and TRBJ1-3; weak D call: TRBD1 (5 bases). Trimming stripped 0 bases from V and 9 bases from J, with 12 bases between. The CDR3 spans 14 residues. The CDR3 spells CASSLAQGETTIYF. CDR3 DNA sequence: TGTGCCAGCAGTTTAGCCCAGGGTGAGACCACCATATATTTT.

This clonotype was recorded many times. The chain links TRBV2 to TRBJ2-5, with D maybe TRBD2 (5 bases). This CDR3 has 13 amino acids. Trimming cost V 6 bases and J 1 base, with 9 bases left between them. From germline, CDR1 is SNHLY and CDR2 FYNNEI. For the CDR3, the DNA is TGTGCCAGCAGACGGGGATCCCAAGAGACCCAGTACTTC. This encodes CASRRGSQETQYF.

This clonotype came up many times. The rearrangement links TRBV6-6 to TRBJ1-1; D remains unclear. Germline V lookup: CDR1 MNHNY, CDR2 SVGAGI (reference sequence). The V end was cut by 6 bases, the J end by 4 bases, with 12 bases between. This CDR3 region has 13 residues. The CDR3 DNA is TGTGCCAGCAGGGTGGGGTCACGCACTGAAGCTTTCTTT. Residues: CASRVGSRTEAFF.

This clonotype was seen repeatedly, ten times or more. The chain links TRBV24-1 to TRBJ2-1; the D is unclear. The CDR3 has 12 residues. Per germline, CDR1 KGHDR and CDR2 SFDVKD. The V gene lost 1 base and the J gene lost 3 bases, with 0 bases spanning the gap. CDR3 in amino acids: CATSDFYNEQFF. CDR3 bases: TGTGCCACCAGTGATTTCTACAATGAGCAGTTCTTC.

The V and J genes are TRBV27 and TRBJ2-2; the match to TRBD1 covers 10 bases. V dropped 5 bases and J dropped 4; count of bases not matched to a gene: 7. Germline CDR1 and CDR2: MNHEY and SMNVEV (reference sequence). The CDR3 covers 16 residues. CDR3 DNA sequence: TGTGCCAGCAGTCCCCGGGACAGGGGCGTCACCGGGGAGCTGTTTTTT. The encoded protein is CASSPRDRGVTGELFF.

This clonotype was seen ten or more times. The V call is TRBV29-1, the J call TRBJ1-1; 7 nucleotides agree with TRBD1. The V segment lost 1 base and the J segment 1 base; nucleotides outside the gene matches: 6. CDR1 is SQVTM and CDR2 is ANQGSEA in the germline V gene. CDR3 length: 15 residues. The CDR3 DNA sequence: TGCAGCGTTGAAGGGACACAGGGGAGGAACACTGAAGCTTTCTTT. Residues: CSVEGTQGRNTEAFF.

The V and J genes are TRBV11-2 and TRBJ2-2; D perhaps matches TRBD2 (5 bases). The length of the CDR3 is 14 residues. Deletions cut 8 bases from V and 6 bases from J, with 16 bases between. CDR1 SGHAT and CDR2 FQNNGV come from the germline V gene. The CDR3 DNA reads as TGTGCCAGCGTCTGGGAGCCATGGGCCGGGGAGCTGTTTTTT. This sequence encodes CASVWEPWAGELFF.

Only a few counts were recorded for this clonotype. The chain combines TRBV5-1 with TRBJ2-6, with D uncertain. CDR3 length: 15 amino acids. V was pared by 2 bases and J by 2 bases, with 8 bases between. Germline V gene lookup returns CDR1 SGHRS and CDR2 YFSETQ. CDR3: CASSFRSAGANVLTF. In DNA, the CDR3 is TGCGCCAGCAGCTTTAGATCTGCTGGGGCCAACGTCCTGACTTTC.

The sample holds many counts of this clonotype. The chain employs TRBV6-1 and TRBJ2-6; a possible D gene is TRBD1 (6 bases). The V end lost 6 bases, the J end lost 0 bases, and 12 bases lay between the germline ends. Germline CDR1 reads MNHNS; CDR2 reads SASEGT. The CDR3 covers 16 residues. This CDR3 is CASRGAVNSGANVLTF. The CDR3 DNA sequence: TGTGCCAGCAGGGGGGCAGTTAACTCTGGGGCCAACGTCCTGACTTTC.

Notes on this clonotype: This may stem from a read error, because a much larger clone lies one nucleotide away. The V call is TRBV6-1, the J call TRBJ1-4; unclear D gene. This CDR3 spans 10 amino acids. Germline V gene lookup returns CDR1 MNHNS and CDR2 SASEGT. Trimming shortened V by 8 bases and J by 16 bases, and 14 bases separated the two germline ends. The CDR3 nucleotides read TGTGCCAGCTTCGGCTCCAGACCGTTTTTT. This translates into CASFGSRPFF.

In its sample, this clonotype was seen many times. This rearrangement joins TRBV9 to TRBJ2-7; 8 nucleotides align to TRBD1. The CDR3 spans 14 residues. From germline, CDR1 is SGDLS and CDR2 YYNGEE. The junction had 3 bases not matched to a gene; V was cut back by 0 bases and J by 4 bases. CDR3 DNA: TGTGCCAGCAGCGTAGAAACAGGGGGTTACGAGCAGTACTTC. Amino acid sequence: CASSVETGGYEQYF.

V usage is TRBV5-1 and J usage is TRBJ2-5; D may be TRBD1 (6 bases). This CDR3 comprises 14 residues. Per the germline V gene, CDR1 is SGHRS and CDR2 is YFSETQ. V shed 3 bases and J shed 7 bases, with 16 bases lying between them. In nucleotides, the CDR3 is TGCGCCAGCAGCTATAACAGGGATTTGGGGACCCAGTACTTC. Its protein is CASSYNRDLGTQYF. The full variable domain, in which reference TRBV5-1 and TRBJ2-5 provide the parts outside the CDR3, is KAGVTQTPRYLIKTRGQQVTLSCSPISGHRSVSWYQQTPGQGLQFLFEYFSETQRNKGNFPGRFSGRQFSNSRSEMNVSTLELGDSALYLCASSYNRDLGTQYFGPGTRLLVL.

This clonotype has just a few counts. CDR3 in DNA: TGTGCCACCAGAGACACCCTCACAGATACGCAGTATTTT. Translation: CATRDTLTDTQYF. The rearrangement links TRBV24-1 to TRBJ2-3; D gene uncertain. Germline V gives CDR1 KGHDR, CDR2 SFDVKD. Trimming took 7 bases from V and 2 from J, leaving 9 bases between them. This CDR3 is 13 amino acids long.

This clonotype was picked up a small number of times. The chain links TRBV19 to TRBJ1-5; 10 nucleotides agree with TRBD1. The junction had 11 bases not matched to a gene; V was cut back by 3 bases and J by 12 bases. This CDR3 has 15 residues. Looked up from germline, CDR1 is LNHDA and CDR2 is SQIVND (reference sequence). The DNA of the CDR3 is TGTGCCAGTAGTATTGGCGGGGGACAGGGGAACGGCCAGCATTTT. Amino acids: CASSIGGGQGNGQHF.

This clonotype occurred many times. The rearrangement links TRBV12-3 or TRBV12-4 to TRBJ1-2; D is possibly TRBD1 (5 bases). This CDR3 is 15 amino acids long. Trimming shortened V by 6 bases and J by 3 bases, and 17 bases separated the two germline ends. The CDR3 sequence is CASSDPGRRDYGYTF. CDR3 DNA sequence: TGTGCCAGCAGCGATCCGGGACGGAGGGACTATGGCTACACCTTC.

This clonotype was seen many times. The J gene is TRBJ1-1, the V gene TRBV29-1; D is undetermined. This CDR3 contains 12 residues. The germline V gene has CDR1 SQVTM and CDR2 ANQGSEA. V was cut by 4 bases and J by 7 bases, with 13 bases left in between. The CDR3 DNA follows: TGCAGCGTTGTGGCTCCCTGGGGTGAAGCTTTCTTT. Its translation: CSVVAPWGEAFF.

This clonotype has ten or more counts. The chain has TRBV3-1 and TRBJ2-1; 9 positions match TRBD2. The CDR3 contains 16 residues. V shed 3 bases and J 6 bases; nucleotides not matched to a gene: 9. CDR1 and CDR2 (germline): LGHDT, YNNKEL (reference sequence). CDR3 residues: CASSQTTSGRFNEQFF. The CDR3 DNA reads TGTGCCAGCAGCCAGACAACTAGCGGGCGTTTCAATGAGCAGTTCTTC.

The table lists this clonotype with many counts. The chain recombines TRBV18 with TRBJ1-3; maybe TRBD1 (5 bases). Germline lookup yields CDR1 KGHSH and CDR2 LQKENI. V lost 2 bases and J 0 bases, leaving 11 bases between the germline ends. There are 16 residues in the CDR3. CDR3 sequence (DNA): TGTGCCAGCTCACCAAGGCGGGACGCCTCTGGAAACACCATATATTTT. Translating gives CASSPRRDASGNTIYF.

This clonotype has a count of ten or more. The chain is built from TRBV6-1 and TRBJ1-1; 8 bases match TRBD1. The CDR3 is 16 amino acids. Germline V CDR1 and CDR2: MNHNS, SASEGT. V shed 1 base, J shed 1 base, and the junction held 5 bases outside the gene matches. The CDR3 is CASSEVLTGANTEAFF. The CDR3 bases are TGTGCCAGCAGTGAAGTTTTGACAGGGGCGAACACTGAAGCTTTCTTT.

This clonotype was detected ten times or more. The V call is TRBV6-1, the J call TRBJ1-6; 7 bases align to TRBD1. Losses at the gene ends were 6 bases for V and 6 bases for J; bases not matched to a gene: 5. Germline lookup yields CDR1 MNHNS and CDR2 SASEGT. The CDR3 extends over 14 amino acids. The CDR3 region has the DNA TGTGCCAGCAGGGCAGGGGGACGTAATTCACCCCTCCACTTT. This codes for CASRAGGRNSPLHF.

This clonotype was seen a few times. The V and J genes are TRBV5-1 and TRBJ2-2; 10 bases agree with TRBD2. Trimming removed 0 bases from V and 5 bases from J; junction bases left unmatched: 10. Germline assignment: CDR1 SGHRS and CDR2 YFSETQ. The CDR3 extends over 18 amino acids. DNA of the CDR3: TGCGCCAGCAGCTTGGCACCGAGCGGGGGGGCCGCAACCGGGGAGCTGTTTTTT. Translated: CASSLAPSGGAATGELFF.

The sample holds many counts of this clonotype. DNA of the CDR3: TGTGCCAGCAGCGTAGCCAGGCACAATGAGCAGTTCTTC. Amino acid sequence: CASSVARHNEQFF. The V call is TRBV9, the J call TRBJ2-1; D is ambiguous. CDR1 is SGDLS, CDR2 YYNGEE, per germline. This CDR3 is built from 13 residues. Trimming pared 0 bases from V and 5 bases from J, leaving 6 bases between.

This clonotype was observed at least ten times. This chain connects TRBV20-1 to TRBJ2-2; perhaps TRBD1 as D (5 bases). The CDR3 has 13 amino acids. V lost 2 bases and J 5 bases, leaving 9 bases between the germline ends. Germline V gene lookup returns CDR1 DFQATT and CDR2 SNEGSKA (reference sequence). The CDR3 sequence is CSARPDSTGELFF. CDR3 in DNA: TGCAGTGCTAGACCCGACAGTACCGGGGAGCTGTTTTTT.

This clonotype was seen ten or more times. V gene TRBV20-1 combines with J gene TRBJ1-5; no clear D gene. With 3 bases removed from V and 4 bases from J, the gap between germline ends came to 10 bases. This CDR3 contains 13 residues. Germline CDR1 and CDR2: DFQATT and SNEGSKA (reference sequence). The CDR3 DNA sequence: TGCAGTGCTAGTATACTCGGTAATCAGCCCCAGCATTTT. Its protein product is CSASILGNQPQHF.

This clonotype was recorded many times. The chain links TRBV3-1 to TRBJ2-7; the D is unclear. CDR3 length: 13 residues. The V end was cut by 0 bases, the J end by 3 bases, with 6 bases between. Germline CDR1 reads LGHDT; CDR2 reads YNNKEL (reference sequence). The CDR3 loop is CASSQDSHYEQYF. CDR3 bases: TGTGCCAGCAGCCAAGATAGCCACTACGAGCAGTACTTC.

This clonotype was observed a single time. The J gene is TRBJ2-5, the V gene TRBV20-1, with 8 bases lining up with TRBD2. Per the germline V gene, CDR1 is DFQATT and CDR2 is SNEGSKA (reference sequence). The CDR3 extends over 12 amino acids. With V trimmed by 8 bases and J by 3 bases, 5 bases remained unmatched. CDR3 residues: CSPYGGEETQYF. Here the CDR3 DNA reads TGCAGTCCCTACGGGGGGGAAGAGACCCAGTACTTC.